Listed here are 27 T cell receptor beta chains from one sample, sequenced in a study of T-cell reconstitution after alpha-beta-depleted transplantation in children. A library of TCRbeta sequences, prepared with unique molecular identifiers, was generated. From the PCR reads, TCRdb called clonotypes with MiXCR, one entry per CDR3 protein. Of 480,000 or so distinct CDR3 sequences in the sample, over 9.5% were seen once. The material was PBMCs, obtained before TCRalphabeta/CD19-depleted stem cell transplant. Every receptor here comes from a child aged 2-15 years with inherited bone marrow failure, due to receive a stem cell transplant.

This chain links TRBV29-1 with TRBJ1-1; D is uncertain. V was clipped by 5 bases and J by 4 bases, with 8 bases between them. CDR1 is SQVTM and CDR2 is ANQGSEA in the germline V gene. The CDR3 contains 11 residues. The CDR3 region has the DNA TGCAGCGTTCGGGAGGGCACTGAAGCTTTCTTT. The encoded protein is CSVREGTEAFF. The complete variable domain, with remaining parts taken from reference TRBV29-1 and TRBJ1-1, reads SAVISQKPSRDICQRGTSLTIQCQVDSQVTMMFWYRQQPGQSLTLIATANQGSEATYESGFVIDKFPISRPNLTFSTLTVSNMSPEDSSIYLCSVREGTEAFFGQGTRLTVV.

The V and J genes are TRBV19 and TRBJ2-7; D perhaps matches TRBD2 (5 bases). Trimming pared 2 bases from V and 2 bases from J, leaving 10 bases between. Germline V gene sequence: CDR1 LNHDA, CDR2 SQIVND (reference sequence). CDR3 size: 14 residues. CDR3 amino acids: CASSITSSTYEQYF. The DNA of the CDR3 is TGTGCCAGTAGTATAACGTCTAGCACCTACGAGCAGTACTTC.

This clonotype was picked up many times. The chain recombines TRBV5-1 with TRBJ1-1; 8 nucleotides match TRBD1. The CDR3 has 14 amino acids. V was clipped by 4 bases and J by 1 base; unmatched bases: 3. Germline V gives CDR1 SGHRS, CDR2 YFSETQ. In DNA, the CDR3 is TGCGCCAGCAGCCCGGGACAGGCGAACACTGAAGCTTTCTTT. Protein sequence: CASSPGQANTEAFF. Full variable domain (outside the CDR3, taken from reference TRBV5-1 and TRBJ1-1): KAGVTQTPRYLIKTRGQQVTLSCSPISGHRSVSWYQQTPGQGLQFLFEYFSETQRNKGNFPGRFSGRQFSNSRSEMNVSTLELGDSALYLCASSPGQANTEAFFGQGTRLTVV.

This clonotype was counted at least ten times. CDR3 protein: CASSSHRVDTGELFF. CDR3 nucleotide sequence: TGTGCCAGCAGTAGTCACAGGGTCGATACCGGGGAGCTGTTTTTT. The chain uses TRBV28 and TRBJ2-2, with D perhaps matching TRBD1 (6 bases). Germline CDR1 reads MDHEN; CDR2 reads SYDVKM. The CDR3 runs to 15 residues. The V and J ends lost 5 bases and 5 bases respectively, with 15 bases between them. Full variable domain (missing parts from reference TRBV28 and TRBJ2-2): DVKVTQSSRYLVKRTGEKVFLECVQDMDHENMFWYRQDPGLGLRLIYFSYDVKMKEKGDIPEGYSVSREKKERFSLILESASTNQTSMYLCASSSHRVDTGELFFGEGSRLTVL.

The sample holds many counts of this clonotype. The chain recombines TRBV11-2 with TRBJ1-3; 7 bases align to TRBD1. CDR1 SGHAT and CDR2 FQNNGV come from the germline V gene. V dropped 1 base and J dropped 4; count of bases not matched to a gene: 7. CDR3 size: 16 residues. The CDR3 reads CASSLARQGEGNTIYF. The CDR3 nucleotides read TGTGCCAGCAGCTTAGCCCGACAGGGAGAAGGAAACACCATATATTTT.

This clonotype appeared a few times. The J gene is TRBJ1-1, the V gene TRBV5-8, with a possible D match to TRBD1 (5 bases). Germline loops: CDR1 SGHTS, CDR2 YDEGEE. Trimming removed 0 bases at V and 3 bases at J, with 9 bases between. The length of the CDR3 is 14 residues. In DNA, the CDR3 is TGTGCCAGCAGCTTGGTACTGACAGACACTGAAGCTTTCTTT. It encodes CASSLVLTDTEAFF.

This clonotype appeared many times. The chain couples TRBV27 to TRBJ1-1; D possibly corresponds to TRBD1 (5 bases). V lost 6 bases to trimming and J lost 0 bases, with 11 bases between them. There are 14 residues in the CDR3. Per germline, CDR1 MNHEY and CDR2 SMNVEV (reference sequence). The CDR3 DNA reads TGTGCCAGCAGCTCCAGGGTCATGAACACTGAAGCTTTCTTT. It yields the protein CASSSRVMNTEAFF.

This clonotype was observed at least ten times. The gene calls are TRBV27 and TRBJ1-5; 7 bases match TRBD1. The germline V gene has CDR1 MNHEY and CDR2 SMNVEV (reference sequence). The CDR3 extends over 14 amino acids. J was trimmed by 2 bases and V by 7 bases; bases with no gene match: 5. In DNA form, the CDR3 reads TGTGCCAGCACGACAGGGTGGGGCAATCAGCCCCAGCATTTT. The encoded protein is CASTTGWGNQPQHF.

A few counts support this clonotype. The V call is TRBV6-2 or TRBV6-3, the J call TRBJ2-7; no definite D call. This CDR3 is 16 amino acids long. Germline V gene lookup returns CDR1 MNHEY and CDR2 SVGEGT. V lost 2 bases, J lost 0 bases, and 14 bases lay in between. CDR3 nucleotides: TGTGCCAGCAGTTACCCTGGGAATACATTCTCCTACGAGCAGTACTTC. Amino acids: CASSYPGNTFSYEQYF.

The chain carries TRBV29-1 and TRBJ2-7; 7 bases agree with TRBD1. CDR1 and CDR2 from the germline V gene are SQVTM and ANQGSEA. The length of the CDR3 is 13 residues. Unmatched junction bases numbered 8, after V lost 6 bases and J lost 3 bases. The CDR3 coding sequence is TGCAGCGTCAAGGGGACAGTATACTACGAGCAGTACTTC. Translating it yields CSVKGTVYYEQYF.

This clonotype showed up many times. The chain recombines TRBV27 with TRBJ1-5; maybe TRBD1 (5 bases). V lost 8 bases and J lost 9, with 20 bases in between. The germline gives CDR1 MNHEY, CDR2 SMNVEV (reference sequence). The CDR3 sequence is 14 residues long. This CDR3 is CASRTGGSSGPQHF. The CDR3 coding sequence is TGTGCCAGCCGGACCGGGGGGTCATCCGGGCCCCAGCATTTT.

The chain joins TRBV1 to TRBJ2-3; the table assigns TRBD1, which was not confirmed against the DNA. TRBV1 counts as a pseudogene. The CDR3 length is 15 residues. CDR3 sequence (DNA): TGCACCCTCCCCCAGGAGAGTTTCCGCGGAGATACGCAGTATTTT. Its translation: CTLPQESFRGDTQYF.

In its sample, this clonotype was seen many times. The chain employs TRBV29-1 and TRBJ2-2; 7 bases are shared with TRBD2. V lost 5 bases and J lost 0; bases outside the gene matches: 6. CDR3 length: 15 residues. Per germline, CDR1 SQVTM and CDR2 ANQGSEA. The CDR3 is CSVRLGGANTGELFF. In DNA form, the CDR3 reads TGCAGCGTTCGGCTTGGGGGGGCGAACACCGGGGAGCTGTTTTTT.

The chain carries TRBV7-2 and TRBJ1-1; TRBD1 is a possible D gene (5 bases). The CDR3 covers 13 residues. Germline CDR1 reads SGHTA; CDR2 reads FQGNSA. V lost 1 base, J lost 7 bases, and 10 bases lay in between. The CDR3 DNA is TGTGCCAGCAGCTTAGGGGGCGGCATTGAAGCTTTCTTT. It is translated as CASSLGGGIEAFF.

This clonotype was observed many times. The V call is TRBV3-1, the J call TRBJ2-7; no clear D gene. The CDR3 runs 16 residues. The V end was cut by 0 bases, the J end by 0 bases, with 12 bases between. CDR1 is LGHDT, CDR2 YNNKEL, per germline (reference sequence). The CDR3 loop is CASSQDLYQSSYEQYF. In DNA form, the CDR3 reads TGTGCCAGCAGCCAAGATCTTTATCAAAGCTCCTACGAGCAGTACTTC.

The genes are TRBV7-8 and TRBJ2-2, with D uncertain. The CDR3 has 13 residues. Trimming removed 2 bases from V and 3 bases from J, with 4 bases in between. From germline, CDR1 is SGHVS and CDR2 FQNEAQ. As DNA, the CDR3 is TGTGCCAGCAGCTTATACGACACCGGGGAGCTGTTTTTT. It encodes CASSLYDTGELFF.

This clonotype was recorded many times. V gene TRBV7-9 combines with J gene TRBJ1-1; 9 bases match TRBD1. Germline V gene sequence: CDR1 SEHNR, CDR2 FQNEAQ (reference sequence). The V and J ends lost 5 bases and 0 bases, in that order; junction bases with no gene match: 7. CDR3 size: 16 residues. The CDR3 bases are TGTGCCAGCAGCACAGGACAGGGGCACATGAACACTGAAGCTTTCTTT. It is translated as CASSTGQGHMNTEAFF.

There are many counts of this clonotype. The V and J genes are TRBV4-3 and TRBJ1-2; maybe TRBD1 (5 bases). Per germline, CDR1 LGHNA and CDR2 YSLEER. V lost 0 bases, J lost 1 base, and 12 bases lay in between. The CDR3 contains 16 residues. Here the CDR3 reads CASSQDGGDVNYGYTF. CDR3 DNA: TGCGCCAGCAGCCAAGATGGTGGGGACGTTAACTATGGCTACACCTTC.

This clonotype was detected many times. The chain has TRBV12-3 or TRBV12-4 and TRBJ2-2; weak D call: TRBD1 (5 bases). V lost 3 bases and J lost 1, with 6 bases in between. This CDR3 is 14 amino acids long. CDR3 DNA: TGTGCCAGCAGTTTCGACAGGAACACCGGGGAGCTGTTTTTT. Its translation: CASSFDRNTGELFF.

This clonotype was recorded many times. The genes are TRBV7-9 and TRBJ1-3, with D hard to call. The CDR3 is made up of 15 amino acids. CDR1 and CDR2 (germline): SEHNR, FQNEAQ (reference sequence). Trimming took off 1 base at V and 0 bases at J, with 7 bases between the two ends. The CDR3 DNA sequence: TGTGCCAGCAGCTTAGAATACGTCTCTGGAAACACCATATATTTT. This gives the protein CASSLEYVSGNTIYF.

This clonotype was counted ten times or more. The chain is built from TRBV10-3 and TRBJ2-3; D gene ambiguous. This CDR3 has 14 amino acids. Trimming left V 7 bases short and J 0 bases short, with 11 bases between. The germline gives CDR1 ENHRY, CDR2 SYGVKD. CDR3 loop: CAITSVLSTDTQYF. Written as DNA, the CDR3 is TGTGCCATCACTTCGGTCCTGAGCACAGATACGCAGTATTTT.

This clonotype has at least ten counts. The V and J genes are TRBV20-1 and TRBJ2-7; D may correspond to TRBD1 or TRBD2 (5 bases each). Germline V gene lookup returns CDR1 DFQATT and CDR2 SNEGSKA (reference sequence). The V end was cut by 4 bases, the J end by 3 bases, with 13 bases between. This CDR3 is built from 13 residues. The CDR3 region is CSAKGEMDYEQYF. CDR3 DNA sequence: TGCAGTGCTAAAGGGGAGATGGACTACGAGCAGTACTTC.

This clonotype was counted a few times. This chain links TRBV27 with TRBJ2-1; D remains ambiguous. CDR3 length: 14 amino acids. From germline, CDR1 is MNHEY and CDR2 SMNVEV (reference sequence). V gave up 4 bases and J gave up 6 bases, with 13 bases separating them. The CDR3 DNA is TGTGCCAGCAGTTGGTCCCCATCGGGCAATGAGCAGTTCTTC. It codes for CASSWSPSGNEQFF.

The chain couples TRBV28 to TRBJ2-2, with TRBD1 matching 7 bases. Trimming took 5 bases from V and 6 from J; bases not matched to a gene: 6. This CDR3 has 14 residues. Germline assignment: CDR1 MDHEN and CDR2 SYDVKM. CDR3 coding DNA: TGTGCCAGCAGTCAGGGGGTTTACTCCGGGGAGCTGTTTTTT. Its translation is CASSQGVYSGELFF.

This clonotype was observed at least ten times. The chain uses TRBV2 and TRBJ1-4; 8 bases align to TRBD1. The germline gives CDR1 SNHLY, CDR2 FYNNEI. This CDR3 has 17 amino acids. J was trimmed by 0 bases and V by 6 bases; bases with no gene match: 9. Here the CDR3 reads CASSDKDRVSTNEKLFF. DNA of the CDR3: TGTGCCAGCAGCGATAAGGACAGGGTGTCAACTAATGAAAAACTGTTTTTT.

This clonotype was counted between two and nine times. This CDR3 reads CASSLERPGELFF. The DNA for the CDR3 is TGTGCCAGCAGCTTAGAAAGGCCCGGGGAGCTGTTTTTT. The chain employs TRBV7-2 and TRBJ2-2; D not resolved. Trimming left V 1 base short and J 6 bases short, with 6 bases between. Looked up from germline, CDR1 is SGHTA and CDR2 is FQGNSA. This CDR3 is built from 13 residues. The whole variable domain, remainder taken from reference TRBV7-2 and TRBJ2-2, is GAGVSQSPSNKVTEKGKDVELRCDPISGHTALYWYRQSLGQGLEFLIYFQGNSAPDKSGLPSDRFSAERTGGSVSTLTIQRTQQEDSAVYLCASSLERPGELFFGEGSRLTVL.

The sample holds many counts of this clonotype. The V gene is TRBV12-3 or TRBV12-4, the J gene TRBJ2-3, with 8 bases matching TRBD1. The CDR3 runs to 16 residues. V shed 7 bases and J 3 bases; nucleotides not matched to a gene: 12. CDR3 nucleotides: TGTGCCAGCACTAGAGCCGGACAGGGCTGGACAGATACGCAGTATTTT. It translates to CASTRAGQGWTDTQYF.